The clone carrying this TCR beta chain was seen a few times. Its antigen is currently unknown. This entry belongs to a study of HIV-infected patients and healthy controls. Study information: The CD4:CD8 ratio increased slightly in early therapy, but CD8 counts showed no consistent change.

Follow-up blood was drawn about 14 weeks, roughly three months, after antiretroviral therapy began. No cell fractionation was done, so the repertoire covers all unsorted peripheral blood T cells. Whole-study results and caveats: Healthy control repertoires had roughly threefold more distinct CDR3s than untreated HIV+ repertoires, and higher Shannon diversity. HIV+ repertoires were severely depleted of MAIT alpha-chain CDR3s, unlike healthy controls.

CDR3 size: 16 residues. V was pared by 0 bases and J by 0 bases, with 11 bases between. The germline gives CDR1 SGHRS, CDR2 YFSETQ. Alpha and beta constant-region primers primed reverse transcription of around 0.5 ug RNA. Each of the alpha and beta chains got its own library through chain-specific third strand synthesis with indices. A single primer pair per chain amplified all rearrangements, with per-molecule barcodes. TCRdb called the 5' RACE reads again in MiXCR, with one record for every CDR3 protein. The sample holds roughly 13,000 distinct CDR3 sequences, roughly an eighth seen once. The TCR comes from an adult with HIV infection. The donor label of this sample is uncertain. The sequencing used blood, collected during antiretroviral therapy. The chain links TRBV5-1 to TRBJ2-3; D call uncertain. The CDR3 here is CASSLVAGTSTDTQYF. Here the CDR3 DNA reads TGCGCCAGCAGCTTGGTCGCCGGAACTAGCACAGATACGCAGTATTTT.